This passage covers 13 T cell receptor beta chains from one sample sequenced in a study of early T cells in non-severe SARS-CoV-2 infection. TCRdb processed the 5' RACE reads anew with MiXCR; each CDR3 protein has one entry. The table lists about 61,000 distinct CDR3 sequences, 9.5% to 14% of them singletons, with around 1.6% in the top ten. What was sequenced was whole blood. The receptors stem from an adult who was a healthcare worker with PCR-confirmed SARS-CoV-2 infection or an uninfected control (not recorded which).

This clonotype appeared a few times. This chain uses TRBV12-3 or TRBV12-4 with TRBJ1-2, with a weak D call TRBD1 (5 bases). Trimming cost V 6 bases and J 7 bases, with 18 bases left between them. This CDR3 has 14 amino acids. CDR3 loop: CASSHGQTVLGYTF. DNA of the CDR3: TGTGCCAGCAGCCACGGACAAACCGTTCTTGGCTACACCTTC.

This clonotype turned up a few times. The chain is built from TRBV7-2 and TRBJ2-1, with 7 bases identical to TRBD2. This CDR3 is built from 14 residues. Trimming at V came to 7 bases and at J to 4 bases, leaving 7 bases not matched to a gene. CDR1 SGHTA and CDR2 FQGNSA come from the germline V gene. In DNA form, the CDR3 reads TGTGCCAGCACCCGGGTGGGGGGGTACAATGAGCAGTTCTTC. This gives the protein CASTRVGGYNEQFF.

The V and J genes are TRBV3-1 and TRBJ2-5, with TRBD2 matching 11 bases. Looked up from germline, CDR1 is LGHDT and CDR2 is YNNKEL (reference sequence). V shed 1 base, J shed 2 bases, and the junction held 3 bases outside the gene matches. This CDR3 is 16 amino acids long. The CDR3 protein is CASSQVGTSGQETQYF. The CDR3 nucleotides are TGTGCCAGCAGCCAAGTGGGGACTAGCGGACAAGAGACCCAGTACTTC.

This clonotype was observed a few times. The J gene is TRBJ2-7, the V gene TRBV6-1; D tentatively reads TRBD1 or TRBD2 (6 bases each). V was pared by 6 bases and J by 2 bases, with 17 bases between. Germline CDR1 reads MNHNS; CDR2 reads SASEGT. The CDR3 is 15 residues long. CDR3 loop: CASRKGDGGTYEQYF. CDR3 DNA sequence: TGTGCCAGCAGGAAGGGGGACGGGGGCACCTACGAGCAGTACTTC.

The gene calls are TRBV9 and TRBJ2-5; tentatively, D is TRBD1 (5 bases). Trimming stripped 0 bases from V and 4 bases from J, with 10 bases between. CDR3 length: 14 amino acids. Germline CDR1 reads SGDLS; CDR2 reads YYNGEE. CDR3 sequence (DNA): TGTGCCAGCAGCGTAGCTGACAGTTTAGAGACCCAGTACTTC. Protein: CASSVADSLETQYF.

Ten or more counts support this clonotype. The V call is TRBV23-1, the J call TRBJ2-3; TRBD2 agrees at 14 bases. TRBV23-1 counts as an open reading frame of uncertain function. V shed 10 bases, J shed 0 bases, and the junction held 6 bases outside the gene matches. CDR3 length: 16 amino acids. DNA for the CDR3: TGCGCCACCGGGACTAGCGGGGGCAGTAGCACAGATACGCAGTATTTT. This sequence encodes CATGTSGGSSTDTQYF.

In this sample, this clonotype is medium-sized. The chain has TRBV28 and TRBJ2-5; D gene uncertain. The V end was cut by 8 bases, the J end by 4 bases, with 5 bases between. Germline V gives CDR1 MDHEN, CDR2 SYDVKM. The CDR3 covers 10 residues. CDR3 amino acids: CASGPETQYF. DNA for the CDR3: TGTGCCAGCGGGCCAGAGACCCAGTACTTC.

The chain carries TRBV4-2 and TRBJ2-3; 11 nucleotides align to TRBD1. The CDR3 runs to 16 residues. Germline V CDR1 and CDR2: LGHNA, YNFKEQ. V lost 5 bases, J lost 4 bases, and 8 bases stayed unmatched. CDR3 residues: CASSARDRGVADTQYF. As DNA, the CDR3 is TGTGCCAGCAGCGCCCGGGACAGGGGGGTAGCAGATACGCAGTATTTT.

There are a few counts of this clonotype. The chain combines TRBV7-9 with TRBJ2-2; 11 positions agree with TRBD1. The CDR3 length is 15 residues. V gave up 4 bases and J gave up 4 bases; unmatched junction bases: 2. Germline loops: CDR1 SEHNR, CDR2 FQNEAQ (reference sequence). The CDR3 region is CASSSGQGVTGELFF. In DNA, the CDR3 is TGTGCCAGCAGCTCGGGACAGGGGGTCACCGGGGAGCTGTTTTTT. Based on the CDR3 plus reference TRBV7-9 and TRBJ2-2, the full variable domain is DTGVSQNPRHKITKRGQNVTFRCDPISEHNRLYWYRQTLGQGPEFLTYFQNEAQLEKSRLLSDRFSAERPKGSFSTLEIQRTEQGDSAMYLCASSSGQGVTGELFFGEGSRLTVL.

J is TRBJ2-7 and V is TRBV7-6; D gene ambiguous. The V and J ends lost 0 bases and 6 bases respectively, with 15 bases between them. The V gene's germline CDR1 is SGHVS and CDR2 FNYEAQ. This CDR3 comprises 15 residues. The CDR3 region is CASSLAGGSSSEQYF. CDR3 in DNA: TGTGCCAGCAGCTTAGCGGGTGGTTCGTCGTCCGAGCAGTACTTC.

The chain recombines TRBV29-1 with TRBJ1-1; TRBD1 aligns across 7 bases. Germline CDR1 is SQVTM and CDR2 is ANQGSEA. The CDR3 spans 13 residues. V lost 7 bases, J lost 4 bases, and 9 bases stayed unmatched. CDR3 sequence reads: CSDRTGVGTEAFF. The CDR3 nucleotides read TGCAGCGACCGAACAGGGGTCGGCACTGAAGCTTTCTTT.

The sample holds a few counts of this clonotype. The chain combines TRBV20-1 with TRBJ2-7, with a weak D call TRBD2 (5 bases). V was pared by 0 bases and J by 4 bases, with 10 bases between. There are 13 residues in the CDR3. CDR1 DFQATT and CDR2 SNEGSKA come from the germline V gene (reference sequence). The CDR3 coding sequence is TGCAGTGCTAGAGATGTGCCGGGGTACGAGCAGTACTTC. Amino acids: CSARDVPGYEQYF.

This clonotype was seen many times. The chain uses TRBV11-2 and TRBJ2-2, with D possibly matching TRBD2 (5 bases). V shed 5 bases and J shed 7 bases, with 14 bases lying between them. The length of the CDR3 is 14 residues. Germline loops: CDR1 SGHAT, CDR2 FQNNGV. CDR3 nucleotide sequence: TGTGCCAGCAGCCCCCCCCCCCGGGGCGGGGAGCTGTTTTTT. Translated: CASSPPPRGGELFF.